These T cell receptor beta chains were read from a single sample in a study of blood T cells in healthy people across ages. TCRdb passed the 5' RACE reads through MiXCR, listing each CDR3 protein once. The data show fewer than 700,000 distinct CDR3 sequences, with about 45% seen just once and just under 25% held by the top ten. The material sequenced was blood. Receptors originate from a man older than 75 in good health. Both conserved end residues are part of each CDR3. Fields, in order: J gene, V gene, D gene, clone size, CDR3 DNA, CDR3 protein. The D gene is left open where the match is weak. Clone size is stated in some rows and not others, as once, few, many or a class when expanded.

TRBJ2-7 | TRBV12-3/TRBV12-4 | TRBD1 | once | TGTGCCAGCAGTCTCCGGACAGGGCAAACCTACGAGCAGTACTTC | CASSLRTGQTYEQYF
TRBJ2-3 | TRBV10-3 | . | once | TGTGCCACCACGCCCGGGGTAAAAGGGGATACGCAGTATTTT | CATTPGVKGDTQYF
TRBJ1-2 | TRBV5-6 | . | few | TGTGCCAGCAGCTTGCCCAGGACAAACTATGGCTACACCTTC | CASSLPRTNYGYTF
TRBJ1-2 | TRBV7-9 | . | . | TGTGCCAGCAGCTTTTTACAGGGAGGCTATGGCTACACCTTC | CASSFLQGGYGYTF
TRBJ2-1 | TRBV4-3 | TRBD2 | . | TGCGCCAGCAGCCAAGGAACCCCCACGGGGGGGCCCTACAATGAGCAGTTCTTC | CASSQGTPTGGPYNEQFF
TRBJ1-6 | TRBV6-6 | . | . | TGTGTCAGCAGTTACCCAGGGGTTAGATCCTATAATTCACCCCTCCACTTT | CVSSYPGVRSYNSPLHF
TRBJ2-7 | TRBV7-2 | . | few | TGTGCCAGCAGCTCAAGGACCCCTTACACCTACGAGCAGTACTTC | CASSSRTPYTYEQYF
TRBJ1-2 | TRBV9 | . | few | TGTGCCAGCAGCGCGACAGTAAACTATGGCTACACCTTC | CASSATVNYGYTF
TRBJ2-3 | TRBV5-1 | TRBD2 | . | TGCGCCAGCAGCCCCACGCTAGCGGGAGGAGGGGATACGCAGTATTTT | CASSPTLAGGGDTQYF
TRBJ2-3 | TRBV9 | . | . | TGTGCCAGCAGCGTAGTTCAAGGATGGGGCACAGATACGCAGTATTTT | CASSVVQGWGTDTQYF
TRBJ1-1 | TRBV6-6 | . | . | TGTGCCAGCACCGTCCGGGACCCCCTAGTGGGGCCCGAAGCTTTCTTT | CASTVRDPLVGPEAFF
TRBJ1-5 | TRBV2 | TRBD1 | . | TGTGCCAGCAGTGAGGCAGGGACAGGGAGCAATCAGCCCCAGCATTTT | CASSEAGTGSNQPQHF
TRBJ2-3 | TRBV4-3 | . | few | TGCGCCAGCAGCCAAGGGGGAAACACAGATACGCAGTATTTT | CASSQGGNTDTQYF
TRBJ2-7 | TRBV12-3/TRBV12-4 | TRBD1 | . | TGTGCCAGCAGTTTCGAGTCGGGACAGGGCTCCTACGAGCAGTACTTC | CASSFESGQGSYEQYF
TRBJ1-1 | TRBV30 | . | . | TGTGCCTGGAGCACCGGAGGGGCATCTGAAGCTTTCTTT | CAWSTGGASEAFF
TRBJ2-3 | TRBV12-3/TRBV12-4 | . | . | TGTGCCAGCAGCCTAGGCTCCTCCCGGCAGTATTTT | CASSLGSSRQYF
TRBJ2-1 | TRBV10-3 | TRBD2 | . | TGTGCCATCGCAACGAGCGGGAGGTACGGTGAGCAGTTCTTC | CAIATSGRYGEQFF
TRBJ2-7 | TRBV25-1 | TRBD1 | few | TGTGCCAGCAGCCCCCAGGGGGTCGGGGAGCAGTACTTC | CASSPQGVGEQYF
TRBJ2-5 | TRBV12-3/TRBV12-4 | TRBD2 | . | TGTGCCAGCAGCGGACTAGCGGGGACTCAAGAGGCCCAGTACTTC | CASSGLAGTQEAQYF
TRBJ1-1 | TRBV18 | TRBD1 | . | TGTGCCAGCTCATCATACCAGCGGACAGGCTGGGACACTGAAGCTTTCTTT | CASSSYQRTGWDTEAFF
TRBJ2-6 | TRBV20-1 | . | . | TGCAGTGCTAGAGACCGTCACTCTGGGGCCAACGTCCTGACTTTC | CSARDRHSGANVLTF
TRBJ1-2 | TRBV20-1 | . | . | TGCAGTGCGGGCGGCAACTATGGCTACACCTTC | CSAGGNYGYTF
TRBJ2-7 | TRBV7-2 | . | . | TGTGCCAGCAGCTTAAAGAGCCCCGGGACGGCCTCCTACGAGCAGTACTTC | CASSLKSPGTASYEQYF
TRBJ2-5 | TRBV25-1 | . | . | TGTGCCAGCAGTGTCCCGACTAGTTGGGGTGGAGAGACCCAGTACTTC | CASSVPTSWGGETQYF
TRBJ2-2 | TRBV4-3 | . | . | TGCGCCAGCAGCCAAGAAAGGAGGAACACCGGGGAGCTGTTTTTT | CASSQERRNTGELFF
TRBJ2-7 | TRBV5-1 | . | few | TGCGCCAGCAGCTTGGGCACGACAACCTACGAGCAGTACTTC | CASSLGTTTYEQYF
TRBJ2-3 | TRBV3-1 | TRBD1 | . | TGTGCCAGCAGCCAAGATATGGGACAGCCTTTTCGAGATACGCAGTATTTT | CASSQDMGQPFRDTQYF
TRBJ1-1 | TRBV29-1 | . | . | TGCAGCGTAGCAGGGTCCGCTGAAGCTTTCTTT | CSVAGSAEAFF
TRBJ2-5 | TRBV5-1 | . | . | TGCGCCAGCAGCTTGGGTCTTTGGTGGGCACAAGAGACCCAGTACTTC | CASSLGLWWAQETQYF
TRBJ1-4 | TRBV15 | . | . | TGTGCCACCAGCAGAGACAGGGAACTGTTTTTT | CATSRDRELFF
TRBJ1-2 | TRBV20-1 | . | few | TGCAGTGCTAGAGAATCCCCGTCAGGGTCGTACTATGGCTACACCTTC | CSARESPSGSYYGYTF
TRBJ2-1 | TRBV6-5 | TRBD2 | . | TGTGCCAGCAGAAGATCCCCTAGCGGGATCCCCAATGAGCAGTTCTTC | CASRRSPSGIPNEQFF
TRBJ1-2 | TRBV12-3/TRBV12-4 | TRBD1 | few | TGTGCCAGCAGCTTCGGGCAGGGGGCTTTGGGCTACACCTTC | CASSFGQGALGYTF
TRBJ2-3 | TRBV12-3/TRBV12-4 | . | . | TGTGCCAGCAGTTTAGGCAGGGTGAGGACAGATACGCAGTATTTT | CASSLGRVRTDTQYF
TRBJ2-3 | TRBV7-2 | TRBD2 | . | TGTGCCAGCAGCTCGGAACCGGGACTAGCTTCTTCAGATACGCAGTATTTT | CASSSEPGLASSDTQYF
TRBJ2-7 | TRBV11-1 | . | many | TGTGCCAGCAGGGGGACCTACGAGCAGTACTTC | CASRGTYEQYF
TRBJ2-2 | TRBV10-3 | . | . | TGTGCCATCAGTGACGACAGGGAGGACACCGGGGAGCTGTTTTTT | CAISDDREDTGELFF
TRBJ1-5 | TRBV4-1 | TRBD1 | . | TGCGCCAGCAGCCCTACTGGGACAGCCTATCAGCCCCAGCATTTT | CASSPTGTAYQPQHF
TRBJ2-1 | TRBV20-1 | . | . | TGCAGTGCTAGGGGCCCGACTAATCTTGAGCAGTTCTTC | CSARGPTNLEQFF
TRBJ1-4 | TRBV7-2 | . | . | TGTGCCAGCAGCTTAGCTCGAAGAACGGATAAACTGTTTTTT | CASSLARRTDKLFF
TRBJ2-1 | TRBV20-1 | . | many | TGCAGTGCTAGAGATCTAAAGCGTGGGAATGAGCAGTTCTTC | CSARDLKRGNEQFF
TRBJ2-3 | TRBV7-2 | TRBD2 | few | TGTGCCAGCAGCCCAAGACTAGCGGGGATGCCTAGCACAGATACGCAGTATTTT | CASSPRLAGMPSTDTQYF
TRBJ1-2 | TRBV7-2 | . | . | TGTGCCAGCAGCTTAGCGGACCTAAGACCCTATGGAGGCTACACCTTC | CASSLADLRPYGGYTF
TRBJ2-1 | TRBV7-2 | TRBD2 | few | TGTGCCAGCAGCTTAGCGACGGCTAGCGGAATCTACAATGAGCAGTTCTTC | CASSLATASGIYNEQFF
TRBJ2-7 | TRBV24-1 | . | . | TGTGCCACCAGTGATAGTCCGGGGGAGCAGTACTTC | CATSDSPGEQYF
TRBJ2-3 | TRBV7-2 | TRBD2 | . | TGTGCCAGCAGCGCCGCTAGCGGGGGGACGGCGTTAAATACGCAGTATTTT | CASSAASGGTALNTQYF
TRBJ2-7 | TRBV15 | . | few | TGTGCCACCAGCTTCGATGCCGGGGCGCAGTCAGTCTACGAGCAGTACTTC | CATSFDAGAQSVYEQYF
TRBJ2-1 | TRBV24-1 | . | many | TGTGCCACCAGTGTTCCGGGCAATGAGCAGTTCTTC | CATSVPGNEQFF
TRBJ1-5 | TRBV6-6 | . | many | TGTGCCAGCAGTTACGCGAATCAGCCCCAGCATTTT | CASSYANQPQHF